This TCR beta chain comes out of a study of blood T cell repertoires in COVID-19. Study-wide context: COVID-19 samples collected from the United States, Italy and Spain covered acute and convalescent phases.

Trimming took 0 bases from V and 8 from J, leaving 8 bases between them. This CDR3 contains 13 residues. CDR1 is KGHSH, CDR2 LQKENI, per germline. Data came from immunoSEQ multiplex PCR; TCRdb stores just in-frame clones and leaves some out. In the table there are 350,000 or so clones, about 90% of which are singletons. The study recruited people aged about 18 to 95 years across around 24 US areas. Grouping used clinical history reported by participants in a survey and questionnaire. V usage is TRBV18 and J usage is TRBJ2-1; a weak D match, TRBD2 (5 bases). Input material: PBMCs or T cells enriched from blood (not recorded which). The sequence derives from a woman in her twenties or thirties who had recovered from COVID-19. The CDR3 loop is CASSPPGGDEQFF. In DNA form, the CDR3 reads TGTGCCAGCTCACCACCCGGAGGCGATGAGCAGTTCTTC.